This record covers a single T cell receptor (beta chain). Its target is unknown. This specimen comes from a study of cytomegalovirus exposure and HLA in healthy donors. A multiplex PCR was run with 60 Vbeta primers and 13 Jbeta primers. The table came from immunoSEQ multiplex PCR; TCRdb's copy has only in-frame clones and leaves some out. There are over 150,000 clones in the sample; over 80% occur only once, and over 1.5% lies in the top ten. Findings of the study overall: There were some V segments, including TRBV6-2 and TRBV6-3, excluded as indistinguishable. Follow-up analysis found HLA locus-dependent TCR association rates, highest for DRB1 and lowest for HLA-C.

V lost 6 bases, J lost 11 bases, and 19 bases lay in between. CDR3 length equals 13 residues. CDR1 is LNHNV, CDR2 YYDKDF, per germline (reference sequence). Input material: PBMCs. The gene calls are TRBV15 and TRBJ1-1, with a tentative D call TRBD1 (6 bases). The receptor was derived from a man aged 50 to 59 in good health and CMV-seronegative. The CDR3 region is CATRSHRDIQAFF. CDR3 DNA sequence: TGTGCCACCAGATCGCACCGGGACATTCAGGCTTTCTTT.